This T cell receptor (beta chain) emerged from a study of identical twins. This CDR3 spans 18 amino acids. V was pared by 5 bases and J by 3 bases, with 15 bases of the junction left unmatched. Germline V gives CDR1 SGHAT, CDR2 FQDESV (reference sequence). TCRdb redid the calling of the 5' RACE reads with MiXCR, one entry per CDR3 protein. The table lists 690,000 or so distinct CDR3 sequences, under 9% of them singletons. The sample holds many counts of this clonotype. The data were also submitted as part of a second study, on yellow fever vaccine responses in identical twins.

Sequencing was performed on PBMCs. The chain joins TRBV11-1 to TRBJ2-1, with TRBD1 identical over 8 bases. The sequence came from a woman aged 18-29 years in good health. The CDR3 DNA follows: TGTGCCAGCAGCCCTAGAGGGCGGCGGACAGGGAACTACAATGAGCAGTTCTTC. The encoded protein is CASSPRGRRTGNYNEQFF.